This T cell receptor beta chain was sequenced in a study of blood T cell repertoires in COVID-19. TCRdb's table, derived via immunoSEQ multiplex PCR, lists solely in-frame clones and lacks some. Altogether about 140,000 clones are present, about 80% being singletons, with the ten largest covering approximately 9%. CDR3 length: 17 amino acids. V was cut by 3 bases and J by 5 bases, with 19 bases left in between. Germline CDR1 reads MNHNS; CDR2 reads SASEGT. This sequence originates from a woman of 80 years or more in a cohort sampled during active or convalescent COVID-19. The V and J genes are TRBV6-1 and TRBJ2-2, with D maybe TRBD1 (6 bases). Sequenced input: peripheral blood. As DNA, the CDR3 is TGTGCCAGCAGTGAGAGGGGGAAGGCCCGGAGGACCGGGGAGCTGTTTTTT. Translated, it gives CASSERGKARRTGELFF.